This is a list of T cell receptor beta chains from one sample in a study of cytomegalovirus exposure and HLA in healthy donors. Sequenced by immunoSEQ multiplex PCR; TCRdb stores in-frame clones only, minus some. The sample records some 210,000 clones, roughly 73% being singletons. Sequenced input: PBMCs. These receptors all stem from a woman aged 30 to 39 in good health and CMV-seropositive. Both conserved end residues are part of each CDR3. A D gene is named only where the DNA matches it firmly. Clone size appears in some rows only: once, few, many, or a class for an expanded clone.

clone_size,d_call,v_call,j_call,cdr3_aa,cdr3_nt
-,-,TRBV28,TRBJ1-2,CASNEDSSYGYTF,TGTGCCAGCAACGAGGACAGTTCATATGGCTACACCTTC
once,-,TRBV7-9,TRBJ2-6,CASFPSGANVLTF,TGTGCCAGCTTCCCGAGTGGGGCCAACGTCCTGACTTTC
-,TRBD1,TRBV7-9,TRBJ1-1,CASSPRDRKNTEAFF,TGTGCCAGCAGCCCAAGGGACAGAAAAAACACTGAAGCTTTCTTT
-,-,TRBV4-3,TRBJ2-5,CASSQAVWESSRETQYF,TGCGCCAGCAGCCAAGCCGTGTGGGAGTCCTCCCGAGAGACCCAGTACTTC
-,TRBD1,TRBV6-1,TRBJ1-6,CASRQGANINSPLHF,TGTGCCAGCAGACAGGGGGCCAATATAAATTCACCCCTCCACTTT
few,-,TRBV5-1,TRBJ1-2,CASSLESDGYTF,TGCGCCAGCAGCTTGGAGTCAGATGGCTACACCTTC
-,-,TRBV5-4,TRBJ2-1,CASSFLLSEQFF,TGTGCCAGCAGCTTCCTACTTAGCGAGCAGTTCTTC
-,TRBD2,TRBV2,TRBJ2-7,CASSEGGGQEQYF,TGTGCCAGCAGTGAAGGCGGGGGGCAAGAGCAGTACTTC
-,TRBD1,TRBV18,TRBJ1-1,CASSPTGFTEAFF,TGTGCCAGCTCCCCGACAGGGTTCACTGAAGCTTTCTTT
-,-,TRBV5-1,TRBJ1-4,CASSLSRVEKLFF,TGCGCCAGCAGCTTGTCCCGGGTTGAAAAACTGTTTTTT
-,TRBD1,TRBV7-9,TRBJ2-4,CASSKTGTENIQYF,TGTGCCAGCAGCAAAACCGGGACAGAAAACATTCAGTACTTC
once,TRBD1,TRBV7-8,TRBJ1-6,CASSTGQVINSPLHF,TGTGCCAGCAGCACGGGACAGGTTATTAATTCACCCCTCCACTTT
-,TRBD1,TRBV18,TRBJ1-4,CASSPGQLEKLFF,TGTGCCAGCTCACCGGGACAGCTTGAAAAACTGTTTTTT
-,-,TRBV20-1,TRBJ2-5,CSEERRETQYF,TGCAGTGAAGAAAGGAGAGAGACCCAGTACTTC
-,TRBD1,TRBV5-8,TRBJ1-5,CASSRDREQPQHF,TGTGCCAGCAGCAGGGACAGGGAACAGCCCCAGCATTTT
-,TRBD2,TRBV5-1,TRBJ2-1,CASAAILAGGRNEQFF,TGCGCCAGCGCGGCCATACTAGCGGGAGGCCGAAATGAGCAGTTCTTC
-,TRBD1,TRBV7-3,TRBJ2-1,CASSSTGQGYNEQFF,TGTGCCAGCAGCTCTACGGGACAGGGATACAATGAGCAGTTCTTC
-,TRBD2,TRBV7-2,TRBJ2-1,CASSLARLAGGPEQFF,TGTGCCAGCAGCTTAGCGCGGTTAGCGGGGGGGCCTGAGCAGTTCTTC
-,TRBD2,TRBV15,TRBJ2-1,CATSRGGGRGGEQFF,TGTGCCACCAGCAGAGGGGGCGGGAGGGGCGGTGAGCAGTTCTTC
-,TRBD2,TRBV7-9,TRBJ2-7,CASSPPSGSLYEQYF,TGTGCCAGCAGCCCTCCTAGCGGGAGCTTATACGAGCAGTACTTC
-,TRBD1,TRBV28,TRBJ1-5,CASSPYDRGNQPQHF,TGTGCCAGCAGTCCCTACGACAGGGGCAATCAGCCCCAGCATTTT
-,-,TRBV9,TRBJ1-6,CASSVGMGPDSPLHF,TGTGCCAGCAGCGTAGGAATGGGGCCGGATTCACCCCTCCACTTT
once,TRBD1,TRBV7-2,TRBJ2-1,CASSINTGTGTYNEQFF,TGTGCCAGCAGCATCAACACCGGGACAGGGACCTACAATGAGCAGTTCTTC
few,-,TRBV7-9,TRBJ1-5,CASSFNEYQPQHF,TGTGCCAGCAGCTTCAATGAGTATCAGCCCCAGCATTTT
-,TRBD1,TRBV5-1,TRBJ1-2,CASRTHWTGDGYTF,TGCGCCAGCAGAACACACTGGACAGGGGATGGCTACACCTTC
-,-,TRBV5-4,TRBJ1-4,CASSVNSQTNEKLFF,TGTGCCAGCAGCGTTAACTCCCAAACTAATGAAAAACTGTTTTTT
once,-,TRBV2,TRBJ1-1,CASSEDGAGVGAFF,TGTGCCAGCAGTGAAGATGGCGCAGGGGTTGGCGCTTTCTTT
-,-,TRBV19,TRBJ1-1,CASSAQGQSNTEAFF,TGTGCCAGTAGTGCGCAGGGACAATCGAACACTGAAGCTTTCTTT
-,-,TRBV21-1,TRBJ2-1,CASSREECSYNEQFF,TGTGCCAGCAGCCGTGAGGAGTGCTCCTACAATGAGCAGTTCTTC
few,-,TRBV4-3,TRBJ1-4,CASSQDPRVTNEKLFF,TGCGCCAGCAGCCAAGACCCCCGGGTGACTAATGAAAAACTGTTTTTT
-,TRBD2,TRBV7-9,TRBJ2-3,CASSLRLAGETDTQYF,TGTGCCAGCAGCTTAAGACTAGCGGGAGAGACAGATACGCAGTATTTT
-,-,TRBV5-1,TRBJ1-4,CASSLDGPFGGEKLFF,TGCGCCAGCAGCTTGGATGGCCCCTTTGGAGGTGAAAAACTGTTTTTT
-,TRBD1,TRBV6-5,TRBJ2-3,CASSYDRVGTDTQYF,TGTGCCAGCAGTTACGACAGGGTCGGTACAGATACGCAGTATTTT
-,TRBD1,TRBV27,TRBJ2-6,CASSPDRGNVLTF,TGTGCCAGCAGTCCCGACAGGGGCAACGTCCTGACTTTC
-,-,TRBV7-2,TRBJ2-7,CASSLEQGTFNYEQYF,TGTGCCAGCAGCTTAGAGCAAGGGACATTCAACTACGAGCAGTACTTC
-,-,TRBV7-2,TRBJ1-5,CASSLNTGKGNQPQHF,TGTGCCAGCAGCTTAAATACAGGAAAGGGGAATCAGCCCCAGCATTTT
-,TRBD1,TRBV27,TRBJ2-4,CASRTGTGGATKNIQYF,TGTGCCAGCAGGACCGGGACAGGGGGCGCGACGAAAAACATTCAGTACTTC
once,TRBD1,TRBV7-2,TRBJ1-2,CASSFIGGRGYTF,TGTGCCAGCAGCTTTATAGGGGGCCGGGGCTACACCTTC
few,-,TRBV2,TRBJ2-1,CASSDRQVPYNEQFF,TGTGCCAGCAGCGATAGACAGGTCCCCTACAATGAGCAGTTCTTC
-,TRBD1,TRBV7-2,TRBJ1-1,CASSLGGDRGTEAFF,TGTGCCAGCAGCTTAGGGGGGGACAGGGGCACTGAAGCTTTCTTT
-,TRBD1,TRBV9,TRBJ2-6,CASSTREGTGTKGSGANVLTF,TGTGCCAGCAGCACTCGAGAAGGGACAGGGACGAAGGGGTCTGGGGCCAACGTCCTGACTTTC
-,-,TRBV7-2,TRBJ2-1,CASSRAYNEQFF,TGTGCCAGCAGCCGAGCCTACAATGAGCAGTTCTTC
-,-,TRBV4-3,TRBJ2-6,CASSQADWGAGANVLTF,TGCGCCAGCAGCCAAGCGGATTGGGGCGCTGGGGCCAACGTCCTGACTTTC
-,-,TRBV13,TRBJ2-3,CASSLGIAGEGGTQYF,TGTGCCAGCAGCTTAGGAATCGCGGGAGAGGGGGGTACGCAGTATTTT
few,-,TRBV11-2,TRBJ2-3,CASSLGVADTTDTQYF,TGTGCCAGCAGCTTAGGAGTAGCGGACACCACAGATACGCAGTATTTT
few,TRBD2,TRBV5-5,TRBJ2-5,CASSPGLAGGVGETQYF,TGTGCCAGCAGCCCCGGACTAGCGGGGGGGGTCGGAGAGACCCAGTACTTC
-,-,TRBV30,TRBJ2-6,CAWSQQLLNVLTF,TGTGCCTGGAGTCAACAGTTGCTGAACGTCCTGACTTTC
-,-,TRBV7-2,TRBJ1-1,CASSLDSTEAFF,TGTGCCAGCAGCTTAGACAGCACTGAAGCTTTCTTT
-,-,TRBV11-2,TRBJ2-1,CASSLDRYRGYNEQFF,TGTGCCAGCAGCTTAGATCGATACAGAGGGTACAATGAGCAGTTCTTC
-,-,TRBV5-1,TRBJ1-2,CASSLEGFNYGYTF,TGCGCCAGCAGCTTGGAGGGGTTTAACTATGGCTACACCTTC
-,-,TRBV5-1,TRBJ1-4,CASSPGGATNEKLFF,TGCGCCAGCAGCCCCGGGGGGGCAACTAATGAAAAACTGTTTTTT
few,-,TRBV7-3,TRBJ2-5,CASSNHGVAETQYF,TGTGCCAGCAGCAACCACGGAGTAGCAGAGACCCAGTACTTC
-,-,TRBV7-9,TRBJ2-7,CASSDSGTGLVYEQYF,TGTGCCAGCAGCGACTCCGGGACAGGACTAGTGTACGAGCAGTACTTC
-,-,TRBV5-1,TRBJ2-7,CASSPNSYEQYF,TGCGCCAGCAGCCCCAACTCCTACGAGCAGTACTTC
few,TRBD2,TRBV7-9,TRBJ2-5,CASSLLAGEETQYF,TGTGCCAGCAGCTTACTAGCGGGAGAAGAGACCCAGTACTTC
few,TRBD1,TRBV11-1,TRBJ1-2,CASSLGQGINYGYTF,TGTGCCAGCAGCCTTGGACAGGGTATCAACTATGGCTACACCTTC
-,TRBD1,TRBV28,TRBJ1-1,CASSPGTGVTEAFF,TGTGCCAGCAGCCCGGGGACAGGGGTCACTGAAGCTTTCTTT
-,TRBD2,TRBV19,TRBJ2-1,CASATSQSYNEQFF,TGTGCCAGCGCGACTAGCCAGTCCTACAATGAGCAGTTCTTC